A single sample gave rise to the 32 T cell receptor beta chains below, sequenced in a study of beta chain features in type 1 diabetes (dated by TCRdb to the late 2010s). General findings and caveats noted by the study authors: Type 1 diabetes patients showed a moderate but significant shortening of TCRB CDR3 length in all four CD4+ subsets.

The library came from the immunoSEQ multiplex PCR assay. The entire isolated RNA was reverse transcribed using the High Capacity cDNA Reverse Transcription Kit, and thus expressed TCRB transcripts were sequenced. TCRdb provides this immuneACCESS table in a form limited to in-frame rearrangements. Some clones are lacking; in checked studies, under half of them reflect an unresolved V gene, and why the rest are absent is not known. The sample table holds about 340,000 clones, of which approximately 12% were seen once. Over 0.014% of the sample is taken by the ten largest. The antigens these receptors bind are not known. Sequenced material: naive CD4+ T cells from blood. This specimen's cell subset or site label, per the study, means: true naive CD4+ T cells. The receptors come from a woman in her late teens or twenties with type 1 diabetes.

The CDR3 region has the DNA TGTGCCAGCAGTTACTCGGGACAGGGTAATGGGGCCCAGCATTTT. Translated, it gives CASSYSGQGNGAQHF. The V call is TRBV6-5, the J call TRBJ1-5; 9 bases match TRBD1. CDR1 and CDR2 from the germline V gene are MNHEY and SVGAGI. CDR3 length equals 15 residues. With 0 bases clipped from V and 11 bases from J, the junction kept 8 bases outside the gene matches.

This clone showed up just a few times. J is TRBJ2-7 and V is TRBV30, with TRBD2 identical over 7 bases. The CDR3 contains 14 residues. Germline V gene lookup returns CDR1 GTSNPN and CDR2 SVGIG (reference sequence). J lost 3 bases, V lost 5 bases, and 10 bases had no gene match. DNA of the CDR3: TGTGCCTGGGACCCGCGGGGGACTGTCTACGAGCAGTACTTC. Translation gives CAWDPRGTVYEQYF.

This chain joins TRBV11-3 and TRBJ1-5, with TRBD1 matching over 8 bases. Germline CDR1 reads SGHNT; CDR2 reads YENEEA. This CDR3 has 12 amino acids. J gave up 9 bases and V 4 bases, and 2 bases lay outside the gene matches. For the CDR3, the DNA is TGTGCCAGCAGCTGGACAGGGTTGCCCCAGCATTTT. Translated: CASSWTGLPQHF.

This clone showed up just a few times. The chain uses TRBV7-9 and TRBJ1-2, with D maybe TRBD1 (6 bases). The CDR3 extends over 15 amino acids. Trimming cost V 5 bases and J 5 bases, with 18 bases left between them. CDR1 and CDR2 (germline): SEHNR, FQNEAQ (reference sequence). In DNA, the CDR3 is TGTGCCAGCAGCCTGGACAGTCCCCCTGGGTATGGCTACACCTTC. Translating gives CASSLDSPPGYGYTF.

This clone came up a few times. The chain combines TRBV21-1 with TRBJ2-1; the D call in the table, TRBD2, was not verified against the DNA. TRBV21-1 counts as a pseudogene. The CDR3 runs 18 residues. CDR3: CASRYPGRGLAGNNEQFF. DNA for the CDR3: TGTGCCAGCAGGTACCCGGGCCGAGGACTAGCGGGAAACAATGAGCAGTTCTTC.

The rearrangement links TRBV7-9 to TRBJ1-2; 7 positions match TRBD1. The ends lost 5 bases at V and 7 bases at J; junction bases unmatched: 4. There are 12 residues in the CDR3. Looked up from germline, CDR1 is SEHNR and CDR2 is FQNEAQ (reference sequence). The CDR3, as DNA: TGTGCCAGCAGCACGACAGGGTTTGGCTACACCTTC. As protein: CASSTTGFGYTF. The whole variable domain, filled in from reference TRBV7-9 and TRBJ1-2, reads DTGVSQNPRHKITKRGQNVTFRCDPISEHNRLYWYRQTLGQGPEFLTYFQNEAQLEKSRLLSDRFSAERPKGSFSTLEIQRTEQGDSAMYLCASSTTGFGYTFGSGTRLTVV.

About this clone: This CDR3 is also generated by other DNA sequences in the sample. The chain carries TRBV5-6 and TRBJ1-5; possibly TRBD1 for D (5 bases). Germline CDR1 is SGHDT and CDR2 is YYEEEE. Trimming left V 1 base short and J 3 bases short, with 8 bases between. This CDR3 has 14 amino acids. In DNA form, the CDR3 reads TGTGCCAGCAGCTTGAGGGGTTCCAATCAGCCCCAGCATTTT. Residues: CASSLRGSNQPQHF.

The chain couples TRBV29-1 to TRBJ2-2; TRBD2 matches 8 bases. Germline V gene sequence: CDR1 SQVTM, CDR2 ANQGSEA. Trimming cost V 4 bases and J 1 base; bases outside gene matches: 2. The CDR3 runs 14 residues. The CDR3 DNA follows: TGCAGCGTTGTCGCGGGAGGGAACACCGGGGAGCTGTTTTTT. Its translation is CSVVAGGNTGELFF.

V usage is TRBV6-4 and J usage is TRBJ2-7, with 10 bases fitting TRBD2. Trimming cost V 3 bases and J 1 base; bases outside gene matches: 9. The CDR3 covers 17 residues. Per germline, CDR1 MRHNA and CDR2 SNTAGT. This CDR3 reads CASSDRGLAGASYEQYV. The CDR3 DNA reads TGTGCCAGCAGTGATAGGGGGCTAGCGGGAGCATCCTACGAGCAGTACGTC.

The J gene is TRBJ2-5, the V gene TRBV29-1; possibly TRBD1 for D (6 bases). This CDR3 has 14 amino acids. Germline CDR1 and CDR2: SQVTM and ANQGSEA. Between the trimmed V and J ends, which lost 6 bases and 1 base, there was a span of 15 bases. CDR3 nucleotide sequence: TGCAGCGTGGACACAGGGTGGGCCCAAGAGACCCAGTACTTC. It is translated as CSVDTGWAQETQYF.

V usage is TRBV7-2 and J usage is TRBJ2-3; D call uncertain. Trimming removed 1 base at V and 9 bases at J, with 11 bases between. Germline loops: CDR1 SGHTA, CDR2 FQGNSA. This CDR3 is 13 amino acids long. The DNA of the CDR3 is TGTGCCAGCAGCTTAGGCCCCTTCGGGACGCAGTATTTT. Translating it yields CASSLGPFGTQYF.

The chain recombines TRBV7-2 with TRBJ2-1, with 9 positions matching TRBD2. Trimming at V came to 3 bases and at J to 9 bases, leaving 9 bases not matched to a gene. CDR1 SGHTA and CDR2 FQGNSA come from the germline V gene. The CDR3 is 15 residues long. The CDR3 DNA is TGTGCCAGCAGCTTTGGCTTAGCGGGAGTGATTGAGCAGTTCTTC. Translating it yields CASSFGLAGVIEQFF.

The table lists this clone with a few counts. V and J are TRBV25-1 and TRBJ2-1; 8 nucleotides match TRBD1. CDR3 size: 15 residues. The junction had 4 bases not matched to a gene; V was cut back by 2 bases and J by 4 bases. Looked up from germline, CDR1 is MGHDK and CDR2 is SYGVNS. For the CDR3, the DNA is TGTGCCAGCAGTGAAGACAGGGGAAATTACAATGAGCAGTTCTTC. It specifies CASSEDRGNYNEQFF.

Only a few counts were recorded for this clone. The V and J genes are TRBV19 and TRBJ2-1, with 11 bases matching TRBD2. Germline CDR1 LNHDA, CDR2 SQIVND (reference sequence). The CDR3 runs 21 residues. J gave up 0 bases and V 3 bases, and 16 bases lay outside the gene matches. The CDR3 spells CASSIIRGGTSGYSSYNEQFF. In DNA form, the CDR3 reads TGTGCCAGTAGTATCATAAGGGGGGGGACTAGCGGATACAGCTCCTACAATGAGCAGTTCTTC.

The chain links TRBV28 to TRBJ1-2; the D is unclear. The V end lost 6 bases, the J end lost 8 bases, and 19 bases lay between the germline ends. CDR3 length: 14 residues. CDR1 is MDHEN and CDR2 is SYDVKM in the germline V gene. CDR3 amino acids: CASRVLRGNEGYTF. CDR3 sequence (DNA): TGTGCCAGCAGAGTCCTCCGGGGAAATGAGGGCTACACCTTC.

With respect to this clone: The same CDR3 can be traced to other DNA sequences in this sample. The V and J genes are TRBV5-1 and TRBJ2-2; D is ambiguous. From germline, CDR1 is SGHRS and CDR2 YFSETQ. V was pared by 5 bases and J by 6 bases, with 5 bases between. The CDR3 consists of 11 residues. This CDR3 reads CASSSSGELFF. The DNA for the CDR3 is TGCGCCAGCAGTAGTTCCGGGGAGCTGTTTTTT.

The J gene is TRBJ2-1, the V gene TRBV27, with 7 nucleotides matching TRBD2. V was pared by 0 bases and J by 11 bases, with 22 bases of the junction left unmatched. The CDR3 is 19 residues long. CDR1 is MNHEY, CDR2 SMNVEV, per germline (reference sequence). The chain's CDR3 is CASSLSGLAEKGPTMKQFF. CDR3 in DNA: TGTGCCAGCAGTTTATCCGGGCTAGCGGAGAAGGGACCTACAATGAAGCAGTTCTTC.

The V gene is TRBV4-1, the J gene TRBJ2-6, with 9 bases lining up with TRBD2. CDR3 size: 21 residues. Germline V lookup: CDR1 MGHRA, CDR2 YSYEKL. Trimming took 3 bases from V and 0 from J; bases not matched to a gene: 15. The CDR3 nucleotides are TGCGCCAGCAGCCACATAGCGGGAGTTGTTATCCCCATCTCTGGGGCCAACGTCCTGACTTTC. This encodes CASSHIAGVVIPISGANVLTF.

This chain joins TRBV11-2 and TRBJ2-1, with a weak D call TRBD2 (6 bases). The germline V and J ends were trimmed by 1 base and 10 bases, with 11 bases remaining between them. Germline V gene lookup returns CDR1 SGHAT and CDR2 FQNNGV. This CDR3 is built from 13 residues. CDR3 coding DNA: TGTGCCAGCAGCTTAGTGGAGGGGACCGAGCAGTTCTTC. Amino acids: CASSLVEGTEQFF.

This clone was observed a handful of times. This chain joins TRBV6-5 and TRBJ2-3, with a weak D call TRBD2 (5 bases). CDR1 and CDR2 (germline): MNHEY, SVGAGI. This CDR3 comprises 14 residues. V was clipped by 0 bases and J by 4 bases, with 8 bases between them. Here the CDR3 reads CASSYSEDSDTQYF. For the CDR3, the DNA is TGTGCCAGCAGTTACTCGGAGGATTCAGATACGCAGTATTTT.

This chain links TRBV7-6 with TRBJ2-5, with TRBD2 as a possible D gene (6 bases). Germline assignment: CDR1 SGHVS and CDR2 FNYEAQ. The CDR3 loop spans 16 amino acids. The V end was cut by 2 bases, the J end by 5 bases, with 18 bases between. The CDR3 sequence is CASSLRGGTGGETQYF. CDR3 bases: TGTGCCAGCAGCTTACGTGGCGGAACCGGAGGGGAGACCCAGTACTTC.

This clone came up a few times. This chain links TRBV7-3 with TRBJ2-1, with 7 bases matching TRBD1. Trimming removed 4 bases from V and 7 bases from J; junction bases left unmatched: 4. In germline, CDR1 is SGHTA, CDR2 FQGTGA. The CDR3 length is 13 residues. CDR3: CASSSDRVNEQFF. In DNA, the CDR3 is TGTGCCAGCAGCTCTGACAGGGTTAATGAGCAGTTCTTC.

This clone was recorded a few times. The CDR3 reads CASSLVGVGFTEAFF. The CDR3 region has the DNA TGTGCCAGCAGCTTAGTCGGGGTAGGGTTCACTGAAGCTTTCTTT. J is TRBJ1-1 and V is TRBV7-2; D is undetermined. Germline loops: CDR1 SGHTA, CDR2 FQGNSA. The CDR3 runs to 15 residues. Deletions cut 1 base from V and 4 bases from J, with 13 bases between.

The chain uses TRBV30 and TRBJ1-5; D not certain. The germline V gene encodes CDR1 GTSNPN and CDR2 SVGIG (reference sequence). The V and J ends lost 7 bases and 5 bases respectively, with 15 bases between them. This CDR3 has 13 residues. In DNA form, the CDR3 reads TGTGCCTACTCGATTCATCCGGATCAGCCCCAGCATTTT. As protein: CAYSIHPDQPQHF.

The chain has TRBV5-4 and TRBJ2-7, with 8 positions matching TRBD2. Germline assignment: CDR1 SGHNT and CDR2 YYREEE (reference sequence). After removal of 3 bases from V and 5 bases from J, the junction contained 13 bases not matched to a gene. This CDR3 comprises 16 residues. The CDR3 reads CASSSLKLAGVDEQYF. CDR3 nucleotide sequence: TGTGCCAGCAGCTCCCTCAAGCTAGCGGGTGTGGACGAGCAGTACTTC.

The J gene is TRBJ1-1, the V gene TRBV20-1; D may be TRBD1 (5 bases). The V gene's germline CDR1 is DFQATT and CDR2 SNEGSKA (reference sequence). V gave up 5 bases and J gave up 6 bases, with 10 bases separating them. This CDR3 has 11 amino acids. The CDR3 coding sequence is TGCAGTGCTTCTACGGGGGCTGAAGCTTTCTTT. This encodes CSASTGAEAFF.

The chain joins TRBV19 to TRBJ1-2; D not resolved. Per germline, CDR1 LNHDA and CDR2 SQIVND (reference sequence). V dropped 5 bases and J dropped 8 bases, with 9 bases sitting between them. The CDR3 consists of 11 residues. The CDR3 coding sequence is TGTGCCAGTAGTCACAATTGGGGCTACACCTTC. This encodes CASSHNWGYTF.

The V and J genes are TRBV7-9 and TRBJ1-1; TRBD1 matches at 8 bases. The CDR3 spans 14 residues. The V gene end was trimmed by 2 bases and the J gene end by 4 bases; junction bases not matched to a gene: 3. Germline lookup yields CDR1 SEHNR and CDR2 FQNEAQ (reference sequence). The CDR3 is CASSLQGASTEAFF. The CDR3 DNA is TGTGCCAGCAGCTTACAGGGGGCGAGCACTGAAGCTTTCTTT.

This clone was seen only a few times. This rearrangement joins TRBV30 to TRBJ2-1; D perhaps matches TRBD2 (5 bases). V was cut by 5 bases and J by 9 bases, with 14 bases left in between. The CDR3 sequence is 12 residues long. Germline lookup yields CDR1 GTSNPN and CDR2 SVGIG (reference sequence). The CDR3 region is CAWGMLRGEQFF. The CDR3 nucleotides are TGTGCCTGGGGTATGCTTCGGGGTGAGCAGTTCTTC.

This clone has a handful of counts. The chain joins TRBV27 to TRBJ2-1; tentative D call: TRBD1 (6 bases). Between the trimmed V and J ends, which lost 6 bases and 8 bases, there was a span of 20 bases. Per germline, CDR1 MNHEY and CDR2 SMNVEV (reference sequence). There are 15 residues in the CDR3. This chain's CDR3 is CASSAQGPPADEQFF. The CDR3 bases are TGTGCCAGCAGCGCGCAGGGGCCCCCCGCGGATGAGCAGTTCTTC.

V is TRBV7-2 and J is TRBJ2-1; D is unclear. This CDR3 has 14 amino acids. Trimming stripped 2 bases from V and 5 bases from J, with 10 bases between. In germline, CDR1 is SGHTA, CDR2 FQGNSA. Written as DNA, the CDR3 is TGTGCCAGCAGCTTAATCGGCCAGGACAATGAGCAGTTCTTC. It yields the protein CASSLIGQDNEQFF.

V usage is TRBV18 and J usage is TRBJ2-7; the match to TRBD2 covers 8 bases. The J segment lost 6 bases and the V segment lost 3 bases, leaving 10 bases of the junction unmatched. From germline, CDR1 is KGHSH and CDR2 LQKENI. The CDR3 covers 15 residues. The CDR3 DNA sequence: TGTGCCAGCTCACCTCCCGTCGGGGGGGCGGTCGAGCAGTACTTC. Protein product: CASSPPVGGAVEQYF.